These 4 T cell receptor beta chains share one sample of origin, sequenced in a study of shared clonotypes between healthy human individuals. Method: immunoSEQ multiplex PCR; TCRdb's copy keeps in-frame clones and lacks some. Of over 2 million clones in the sample, 85% to 95% are singletons; the top ten hold 0.13%. Sample: naive CD4+ T cells sorted from blood. Subset indicated: CD45RA+ positively selected. The source is a man younger than 30 in good health.

The chain employs TRBV19 and TRBJ1-3; TRBD1 agrees at 8 bases. The CDR3 loop spans 15 amino acids. Germline V lookup: CDR1 LNHDA, CDR2 SQIVND (reference sequence). Trimming removed 5 bases from V and 4 bases from J; junction bases left unmatched: 7. CDR3 sequence: CASSPNRGKGNTIYF. The DNA for the CDR3 is TGTGCCAGTAGTCCAAACAGGGGGAAAGGAAACACCATATATTTT.

Points on this clone: The junction departs from the called germline gene at one end, perhaps through a read error. The chain uses TRBV4-3 and TRBJ1-4; D remains unclear. Germline V CDR1 and CDR2: LGHNA, YSLEER. The CDR3 totals 14 residues. The CDR3 coding sequence is TGCGCCAGCAGCCAAATCCAGACTATTGAAAAACTGTTTTTT. This encodes CASSQIQTIEKLFF.

The V and J genes are TRBV18 and TRBJ1-1; a possible D gene is TRBD1 (5 bases). The CDR3 is 14 residues long. Germline CDR1 and CDR2: KGHSH and LQKENI. With 2 bases removed from V and 5 bases from J, the gap between germline ends came to 12 bases. CDR3 DNA: TGTGCCAGCTCACCAAGGCAGGGCAGGACTGAAGCTTTCTTT. Translation gives CASSPRQGRTEAFF.

The sample holds one count of this clone. The chain has TRBV25-1 and TRBJ2-7, with D unclear. Looked up from germline, CDR1 is MGHDK and CDR2 is SYGVNS. The CDR3 contains 15 residues. Trimming shortened V by 4 bases and J by 1 base, and 14 bases separated the two germline ends. The CDR3 is CASSAQVQGSYEQYF. CDR3 nucleotides: TGTGCCAGCAGTGCTCAGGTCCAAGGTTCCTACGAGCAGTACTTC.